These T cell receptor beta chains were read from a single sample in a study of cytomegalovirus exposure and HLA in healthy donors. Profiling relied on immunoSEQ multiplex PCR, and the TCRdb table lists in-frame clones only, not all of them. Its listing shows 150,000 to 250,000 clones. Sequenced: PBMCs. The receptors originated from a boy aged 5-17 years in good health and CMV-seronegative. The CDR3 runs from the conserved cysteine through the conserved F or W. Fields, in order: D gene, V gene, CDR3 length, CDR3 protein. A D gene is named only where the DNA matches it firmly.

>TRBD2|TRBV11-2|16
CASSAGGAGLRYEQYF
>NA|TRBV19|12
CASSITGNEQYF
>NA|TRBV30|13
CAWSGGGQYEQFF
>NA|TRBV10-1|14
CASSVDWPSAEAFF
>TRBD1|TRBV15|14
CATSRTGDPYEQYF
>NA|TRBV7-3|12
CASRPLSDEQFF
>TRBD1|TRBV19|15
CASSTTGGSYNEQFF
>TRBD1|TRBV2|15
CASSEASTGVEGYTF
>NA|TRBV7-3|15
CASRLIREKNTEAFF
>NA|TRBV4-1|16
CASSPGATKGNQPQHF
>NA|TRBV6-1|13
CASSEEGHRGYTF
>TRBD1|TRBV6-1|13
CASNRGITGELFF
>NA|TRBV6-1|12
CASDKDRYEQYF
>NA|TRBV6-1|17
CASSEASGLAYNQPQHF
>TRBD1|TRBV28|17
CASRNKLGTGENQPQHF
>NA|TRBV6-5|13
CASSTGLYNEQFF
>TRBD1|TRBV15|14
CATSDRQGRYEQYF
>TRBD1|TRBV6-6|14
CASSETGVNTEAFF
>NA|TRBV4-1|13
CASSRAIGEKLFF
>TRBD1|TRBV29-1|16
CSVPGQGGFNTGELFF
>NA|TRBV5-5|15
CASSLALLNNEKLFF
>NA|TRBV6-4|13
CASSELMNTEAFF
>NA|TRBV30|18
CAWSPTGKATTGANVLTF
>NA|TRBV5-4|12
CASSLYHNGYTF
>NA|TRBV7-3|13
CASSLEGEETQYF
>NA|TRBV21-1|14
CASSSRIPQETQYF
>TRBD2|TRBV6-1|16
CASSAEGLAGGTPGYF
>NA|TRBV12-5|16
CASGPGEGKRNYGYTF
>TRBD2|TRBV7-9|15
CASSFRRGAYNEQFF
>TRBD1|TRBV19|19
CASSIDRAQGAGGNQPQHF
>NA|TRBV6-1|15
CASSEGPEGSYGYTF
>NA|TRBV6-7|18
CASSQKGRDRANTGELFF
>NA|TRBV28|16
CASRRTGKSSYNEQFF
>TRBD2|TRBV7-2|17
CASSLPSGGFRSYEQYF
>TRBD1|TRBV30|14
CAWSPRDRVTEAFF